The 29 T cell receptor beta chains below all came from one sample that was sequenced in a study of OX40 agonist ivuxolimab in advanced cancers. The library was built by means of the immunoSEQ multiplex PCR assay. Entries here come from immuneACCESS through TCRdb and include only in-frame sequences with V and J called. Some clones fail to appear in such tables; in the studies checked, an unresolved V gene covers under half of the shortfall, and the cause of the remainder is unknown. The table for this sample lists tens of thousands of clones; 70% to 90% of them were counted only once. About 1.9% of the sample belongs to the ten largest clones. The specimen comprised CD4+ or CD8+ T cells sorted from blood, sampled in a trial of the OX40 agonist ivuxolimab. These receptors all come from an adult with an advanced solid tumor such as melanoma, head and neck, liver or kidney cancer.

The chain has TRBV18 and TRBJ2-7; tentatively, D is TRBD1 (6 bases). This CDR3 is 14 amino acids long. Trimming stripped 3 bases from V and 3 bases from J, with 12 bases between. The germline V gene encodes CDR1 KGHSH and CDR2 LQKENI. CDR3 in DNA: TGTGCCAGCTCACCCACAGGGATGAACTACGAGCAGTACTTC. Protein product: CASSPTGMNYEQYF. The whole variable domain, remainder taken from reference TRBV18 and TRBJ2-7, is NAGVMQNPRHLVRRRGQEARLRCSPMKGHSHVYWYRQLPEEGLKFMVYLQKENIIDESGMPKERFSAEFPKEGPSILRIQQVVRGDSAAYFCASSPTGMNYEQYFGPGTRLTVT.

The rearrangement links TRBV18 to TRBJ2-1; 8 nucleotides agree with TRBD2. From germline, CDR1 is KGHSH and CDR2 LQKENI. With 3 bases clipped from V and 9 bases from J, the junction kept 13 bases outside the gene matches. This CDR3 has 16 residues. Here the CDR3 DNA reads TGTGCCAGCTCACCCCCAGGCAGCGGGAGTACGGGTGAGCAGTTCTTC. Protein product: CASSPPGSGSTGEQFF.

V is TRBV5-1 and J is TRBJ2-3, with a tentative D call TRBD1 (6 bases). This CDR3 is built from 13 residues. From germline, CDR1 is SGHRS and CDR2 YFSETQ. Trimming shortened V by 4 bases and J by 3 bases, and 9 bases separated the two germline ends. DNA of the CDR3: TGCGCCAGCAGCCACCAGGGGACAGATACGCAGTATTTT. Its protein product is CASSHQGTDTQYF. Supplemented by reference TRBV5-1 and TRBJ2-3, the full variable domain reads KAGVTQTPRYLIKTRGQQVTLSCSPISGHRSVSWYQQTPGQGLQFLFEYFSETQRNKGNFPGRFSGRQFSNSRSEMNVSTLELGDSALYLCASSHQGTDTQYFGPGTRLTVL.

V and J are TRBV7-6 and TRBJ1-3; no clear D. The CDR3 contains 16 residues. Germline V gene lookup returns CDR1 SGHVS and CDR2 FNYEAQ. V was pared by 1 base and J by 0 bases, with 10 bases between. CDR3 in amino acids: CASSLETFDSGNTIYF. In DNA form, the CDR3 reads TGTGCCAGCAGCTTAGAGACTTTCGACTCTGGAAACACCATATATTTT.

The chain joins TRBV30 to TRBJ1-4; a possible D gene is TRBD1 (5 bases). V was cut by 3 bases and J by 7 bases, with 15 bases left in between. CDR3 length equals 14 residues. Looked up from germline, CDR1 is GTSNPN and CDR2 is SVGIG (reference sequence). CDR3 nucleotides: TGTGCCTGGAGAAGGGTCCAGGGAGGTGAAAAACTGTTTTTT. It translates to CAWRRVQGGEKLFF.

V gene TRBV7-9 combines with J gene TRBJ2-3; D is possibly TRBD1 or TRBD2 (6 bases each). CDR1 is SEHNR, CDR2 FQNEAQ, per germline (reference sequence). Between the trimmed V and J ends, which lost 8 bases and 6 bases, there was a span of 15 bases. This CDR3 is built from 13 residues. CDR3 region: CASLTQGGDTQYF. The CDR3 DNA reads TGTGCCAGCTTGACACAAGGGGGGGATACGCAGTATTTT. Variable domain in full (rest from reference TRBV7-9 and TRBJ2-3): DTGVSQNPRHKITKRGQNVTFRCDPISEHNRLYWYRQTLGQGPEFLTYFQNEAQLEKSRLLSDRFSAERPKGSFSTLEIQRTEQGDSAMYLCASLTQGGDTQYFGPGTRLTVL.

Only one count was recorded for this clone. The gene calls are TRBV7-9 and TRBJ2-3, with D perhaps matching TRBD2 (6 bases). Trimming removed 5 bases at V and 0 bases at J, with 15 bases between. Germline V gives CDR1 SEHNR, CDR2 FQNEAQ (reference sequence). This CDR3 has 16 residues. In DNA form, the CDR3 reads TGTGCCAGCAGCGCGGGACTCTCCTTCAGCACAGATACGCAGTATTTT. As protein: CASSAGLSFSTDTQYF.

The genes are TRBV11-2 and TRBJ2-5, with 7 bases lining up with TRBD1. After removal of 5 bases from V and 2 bases from J, the junction contained 8 bases not matched to a gene. CDR1 SGHAT and CDR2 FQNNGV come from the germline V gene. The CDR3 runs 15 residues. CDR3 protein: CASSRGTAEQETQYF. Written as DNA, the CDR3 is TGTGCCAGCAGCCGAGGGACAGCGGAACAAGAGACCCAGTACTTC.

This chain joins TRBV19 and TRBJ2-3, with D possibly being TRBD1 or TRBD2 (5 bases each). Germline V gene lookup returns CDR1 LNHDA and CDR2 SQIVND (reference sequence). V dropped 6 bases and J dropped 1 base, with 14 bases sitting between them. The CDR3 has 15 residues. The CDR3 loop is CASSSLGERTDTQYF. CDR3 DNA sequence: TGTGCCAGTAGCTCTCTGGGGGAGCGCACAGATACGCAGTATTTT.

V usage is TRBV19 and J usage is TRBJ2-1; 14 nucleotides line up with TRBD2. The CDR3 runs 17 residues. V shed 3 bases, J shed 4 bases, and the junction held 5 bases outside the gene matches. Per germline, CDR1 LNHDA and CDR2 SQIVND (reference sequence). CDR3 DNA: TGTGCCAGTAGTATTCCGGGACTAGCGGGAGTTTACAATGAGCAGTTCTTC. Translating it yields CASSIPGLAGVYNEQFF.

The gene calls are TRBV27 and TRBJ2-1, with D possibly TRBD2 on 5 matching bases. The germline V gene has CDR1 MNHEY and CDR2 SMNVEV (reference sequence). V lost 0 bases to trimming and J lost 5 bases, with 8 bases between them. The CDR3 runs 14 residues. The CDR3 DNA follows: TGTGCCAGCAGTTTATCCGTGACTAACAATGAGCAGTTCTTC. Translated: CASSLSVTNNEQFF.

This chain connects TRBV29-1 to TRBJ2-3; D remains ambiguous. V was trimmed by 4 bases and J by 4 bases, leaving 12 bases between them. The germline V gene has CDR1 SQVTM and CDR2 ANQGSEA. This CDR3 has 13 amino acids. Here the CDR3 DNA reads TGCAGCGTTGTCGGTAGGAACGCAGATACGCAGTATTTT. Its translation: CSVVGRNADTQYF.

The chain carries TRBV5-1 and TRBJ2-3; 8 bases match TRBD2. CDR1 and CDR2 from the germline V gene are SGHRS and YFSETQ. The CDR3 has 15 amino acids. V lost 1 base, J lost 4 bases, and 5 bases stayed unmatched. The CDR3 region has the DNA TGCGCCAGCAGCTTGTTTAGCGGGAAGGCAGATACGCAGTATTTT. Its translation is CASSLFSGKADTQYF.

V is TRBV7-3 and J is TRBJ2-5, with a weak D call TRBD2 (6 bases). The CDR3 extends over 13 amino acids. Deletions cut 5 bases from V and 4 bases from J, with 11 bases between. Germline-derived CDR1 and CDR2 are SGHTA and FQGTGA. CDR3 region: CASSLGTLETQYF. The DNA of the CDR3 is TGTGCCAGCAGCCTTGGGACTCTAGAGACCCAGTACTTC.

The chain is built from TRBV6-6 and TRBJ1-4; 9 nucleotides agree with TRBD1. Germline V lookup: CDR1 MNHNY, CDR2 SVGAGI (reference sequence). The CDR3 has 13 amino acids. Trimming cost V 5 bases and J 5 bases; bases outside gene matches: 0. The CDR3 here is CASSDRGNEKLFF. Here the CDR3 DNA reads TGTGCCAGCAGTGACAGGGGGAATGAAAAACTGTTTTTT.

The chain couples TRBV5-5 to TRBJ2-2; D is uncertain. Germline V gives CDR1 SGHKS, CDR2 YYEKEE (reference sequence). This CDR3 contains 14 residues. The ends were cut back, 0 bases at V and 5 bases at J, with 8 bases in the middle. DNA for the CDR3: TGTGCCAGCAGCTTGGCGTTTGTGACCGGGGAGCTGTTTTTT. It encodes CASSLAFVTGELFF.

The chain combines TRBV28 with TRBJ1-3; perhaps TRBD1 as D (5 bases). Germline V gene data show CDR1 as MDHEN and CDR2 as SYDVKM. Trimming shortened V by 9 bases and J by 2 bases, and 17 bases separated the two germline ends. This CDR3 spans 15 amino acids. CDR3: CASLKGRAAGNTIYF. CDR3 nucleotides: TGTGCCAGTCTTAAGGGCAGGGCGGCTGGAAACACCATATATTTT.

The rearrangement uses TRBV9 and TRBJ2-1; D is perhaps TRBD1 (6 bases). V lost 0 bases, J lost 3 bases, and 16 bases lay in between. In germline, CDR1 is SGDLS, CDR2 YYNGEE. The CDR3 extends over 17 amino acids. The CDR3 DNA sequence: TGTGCCAGCAGCGTAGTGTCCTTGACAGGTCACTACAATGAGCAGTTCTTC. This gives the protein CASSVVSLTGHYNEQFF.

The CDR3 coding sequence is TGTGCCAGCACCAACCCGGGACAGGGGGCAAGTGGCTACACCTTC. Translating it yields CASTNPGQGASGYTF. This chain links TRBV6-1 with TRBJ1-2, with 12 bases matching TRBD1. The J segment lost 7 bases and the V segment lost 7 bases, leaving 10 bases of the junction unmatched. The CDR3 sequence is 15 residues long. Germline CDR1 MNHNS, CDR2 SASEGT.

The chain combines TRBV11-3 with TRBJ1-1, with 8 bases matching TRBD1. The CDR3 consists of 13 residues. Trimming cost V 5 bases and J 4 bases; bases outside gene matches: 3. The germline V gene encodes CDR1 SGHNT and CDR2 YENEEA. The CDR3 nucleotides are TGTGCCAGCAGCGGACAGGGATCCACTGAAGCTTTCTTT. Residues: CASSGQGSTEAFF.

V usage is TRBV18 and J usage is TRBJ1-1; D is unresolved. V lost 3 bases and J lost 5, with 16 bases in between. The CDR3 consists of 15 residues. CDR1 is KGHSH and CDR2 is LQKENI in the germline V gene. In DNA, the CDR3 is TGTGCCAGCTCACCGCTAGACCGCGCACGGACTGAAGCTTTCTTT. Protein product: CASSPLDRARTEAFF.

The V call is TRBV4-2, the J call TRBJ2-2; 8 bases map to TRBD2. The CDR3 totals 16 residues. V was clipped by 1 base and J by 5 bases; unmatched bases: 6. Per the germline V gene, CDR1 is LGHNA and CDR2 is YNFKEQ. The CDR3 region has the DNA TGTGCCAGCAGCCAAGGGGTCCAGCGGGGGACCGGGGAGCTGTTTTTT. Protein sequence: CASSQGVQRGTGELFF.

V gene TRBV5-4 combines with J gene TRBJ2-1; possibly TRBD2 for D (6 bases). The V gene lost 0 bases and the J gene lost 4 bases, with 17 bases spanning the gap. Germline V gene lookup returns CDR1 SGHNT and CDR2 YYREEE (reference sequence). The CDR3 totals 17 residues. The CDR3 bases are TGTGCCAGCAGCTTGGCCGGGGTTCTAGCGTCTTACAATGAGCAGTTCTTC. This translates into CASSLAGVLASYNEQFF.

The V and J genes are TRBV7-8 and TRBJ1-1; 7 nucleotides align to TRBD1. V lost 3 bases to trimming and J lost 0 bases; unmatched junction nucleotides: 1. The length of the CDR3 is 14 residues. Germline V gene sequence: CDR1 SGHVS, CDR2 FQNEAQ. The DNA for the CDR3 is TGTGCCAGCAGCTTTGGGACAGTGAACACTGAAGCTTTCTTT. It encodes CASSFGTVNTEAFF.

The V call is TRBV7-2, the J call TRBJ2-6; the D is unclear. The CDR3 length is 15 residues. The V gene lost 1 base and the J gene lost 1 base, with 5 bases spanning the gap. The germline V gene has CDR1 SGHTA and CDR2 FQGNSA. The chain's CDR3 is CASSLVESGANVLTF. The CDR3 region has the DNA TGTGCCAGCAGCTTAGTCGAGTCTGGGGCCAACGTCCTGACTTTC.

The V call is TRBV4-2, the J call TRBJ1-1; D is possibly TRBD1 (5 bases). The CDR3 contains 12 residues. Trimming removed 4 bases from V and 7 bases from J, with 10 bases in between. CDR1 is LGHNA and CDR2 is YNFKEQ in the germline V gene. Here the CDR3 DNA reads TGTGCCAGCAGCCCGAGCAGGGTTGAAGCTTTCTTT. This sequence encodes CASSPSRVEAFF.

The chain employs TRBV11-2 and TRBJ2-1; D remains unclear. The ends were cut back, 3 bases at V and 0 bases at J, with 9 bases in the middle. The CDR3 covers 15 residues. CDR1 SGHAT and CDR2 FQNNGV come from the germline V gene. CDR3 sequence: CASSFGQSSYNEQFF. CDR3 DNA sequence: TGTGCCAGCAGCTTCGGGCAAAGCTCCTACAATGAGCAGTTCTTC.

The chain combines TRBV7-9 with TRBJ2-5; 7 bases are a match to TRBD1. The CDR3 is 14 residues long. Unmatched junction bases numbered 7, after V lost 5 bases and J lost 4 bases. Germline V gene sequence: CDR1 SEHNR, CDR2 FQNEAQ (reference sequence). CDR3 region: CASSHSGTAETQYF. The CDR3 DNA is TGTGCCAGCAGCCACTCCGGGACAGCAGAGACCCAGTACTTC.

This clone has only a few counts. The chain links TRBV5-4 to TRBJ1-2; 10 nucleotides match TRBD1. The CDR3 totals 17 residues. V shed 0 bases, J shed 4 bases, and the junction held 9 bases outside the gene matches. CDR1 is SGHNT and CDR2 is YYREEE in the germline V gene (reference sequence). The CDR3 DNA reads as TGTGCCAGCAGCTTGGCTCCCGAGACAGGGGGCAGCTATGGCTACACCTTC. Translated: CASSLAPETGGSYGYTF.